This T cell receptor beta chain originates from a study of shared clonotypes between healthy human individuals. Clones were sequenced by immunoSEQ multiplex PCR, and TCRdb holds only the in-frame ones, with some missing. The data contain hundreds of thousands of clones, around 96% of them seen just once; the ten biggest clones take up about 0.11%. The CDR3 has 13 amino acids. V shed 10 bases and J shed 2 bases, with 14 bases lying between them. The V gene's germline CDR1 is LNHDA and CDR2 SQIVND (reference sequence). CD8 cells regarded as naive lacked CD45RO, were positively chosen for CCR7, and omitted terminally differentiated effector memory CD45RA+ cells.

This clonotype originated in a woman aged 25 to 45 in good health. The V call is TRBV19, the J call TRBJ1-2; the D gene is possibly TRBD1 (6 bases). Sequencing was done on a sample of naive CD8+ T cells sorted from blood. The DNA for the CDR3 is TGTGCCACCTCACCAGGACAGAACTATGGCTACACCTTC. Its protein is CATSPGQNYGYTF.